This record concerns one T cell receptor (beta chain) sequence. Its antigen has not been determined. The input lacks base qualities; no much larger clone sits a single base away. The CDR3 starts with the cysteine, ends with the phenylalanine, and has 15 residues. The sequence is cut down to CDR3 DNA, 45 bases in frame from base 1. V trim: 5 bases; J trim: 14 bases; unmatched bases: 15. CDR1 MNHEY and CDR2 SMNVEV are derived from the germline V gene (reference sequence). Preparation of the library involved 5' RACE. The reads were generated on an Illumina HiSeq 2500. The second PCR ran for about 6 to 11 cycles and used a J-beta primer mix along with a sample-barcoded 5' primer. A template-switch 5' adaptor carrying 12 random nucleotides introduced a unique molecular identifier onto each TCR beta cDNA molecule. Each sample yielded at least 3 million CDR3-containing paired-end reads. First-strand cDNA was synthesized from all RNA with the Mint cDNA synthesis kit, primed by a TRBC-specific oligonucleotide. Following uracil-DNA glycosylase treatment, all cDNA underwent a first 18-cycle PCR with the universal primers M1SS and BC2_uni_R. The paper's processing steps were these. For normalization, 1 million high-quality reads were randomly selected from each sample, with every read carrying a distinct molecular identifier. Instead of being binned into consensus sequences, reads with shared molecular identifiers were discarded. MiTCR, with a Q25 quality threshold and the strictest error-elimination algorithm, was used for CDR3 identification, clonotype clustering and error correction. A nonparametric unseen species model with Euler transformation was used to estimate lower-bound total TCR beta diversity. The public sequencing data were trimmed at Q25 with fastp and processed into clonotypes with MiXCR by TCRdb, which kept only in-frame beta chains. All rows with the same CDR3 protein become a single entry with the most common DNA and genes. For this entry, the V and J calls and clone size follow TCRdb and not the study's own pipeline. Within this sample are approximately 900,000 distinct CDR3 sequences, with under 35% of them counted one time only. More than 8.5% of the sample rests with the top ten.

The donors were roughly 40 Caucasian individuals from Russia, aged roughly 6 to 90 years, who were systemically healthy. Roughly 11 milliliters of peripheral blood were drawn from each donor into EDTA-treated Vacutainer tubes. Ficoll-Paque density-gradient centrifugation was used to isolate PBMCs, with at least 6 million per sample. Trizol reagent was used to extract total RNA from PBMCs, with at least 5 micrograms per sample. For every donor, an aliquot of PBMCs went through flow cytometry to measure the percentages of naive CD45RAhigh/CD27high T cells. This specimen comes from a study of blood T cells in healthy people across ages (dated by TCRdb to about 2015). About the investigation overall: In model experiments, template switching captured roughly one uniquely barcoded TCR beta cDNA molecule for every two T cells. Using deep sequencing normalized with unique cDNA molecular identifiers, the study measured how TCR beta repertoire diversity changes with age. The donors were split into four age groups: young (average around 16 years), middle-aged (roughly 39), aged (more than 60) and long-lived (approximately 80). Using the same blood draw, the study looked at two additional independent replicas of 1 million unique cDNA reads for two donors, one aged 18 to 30 and the other aged 80 or older. Results and caveats for the whole study, not just this receptor: Because donor CMV infection status was unknown, age-related changes in expanded clonotypes were potentially confounded. A strong correlation was found between observed TCR beta diversity and the percentage of naive T cells measured by flow cytometry. As age increased, observed TCR beta diversity per million T cells dropped in a roughly linear way, and a significant reduction was already evident by age 40. Compared with the aged group, the long-lived group had more naive CD4+ T cells, fewer expanded clones and increased TCR diversity, a pattern suggesting age selection. Because profiling used bulk unsorted PBMCs, naive and antigen-experienced compartments could not be compared conclusively. Total diversity estimates from one million sequenced T cells were considered lower bounds and underestimates.

This same sample was also part of a study on T cells of mothers and their children. As that second study puts it: Nine systemically healthy Caucasian individuals served as donors, namely three mothers together with their six children. cDNA synthesis used all of the extracted RNA, with roughly 1.5 ug of RNA in each 15 ul reaction. In the second PCR, sample barcodes and 2-4 random nucleotides were introduced via the M1S primer. Each mother yielded over 9.5 million TCR beta CDR3 reads and each child about 3 million reads. Thymic selection shapes the output of TCR recombination in a similar way in related and unrelated pairs, and inherited differences have a minor effect. Related mother-child pairs always showed normalized repertoire overlap that was slightly higher than in unrelated mother-child pairs, though the difference was never significant. With a sensitivity of around 97 clones per million clonotypes, no persistent microchimeric T cell clones were detected. To look for features that set related mother-child pairs apart from unrelated individuals, the researchers ran deep NGS to compare the TCR beta repertoires of mothers and children. Mothers averaged roughly 40 +/- 4 years of age and children averaged about 12 +/- 4 years. After adapter ligation was performed with NEBNext reagents, the libraries were sequenced on an Illumina HiSeq 2000 with 100+100 nt paired-end reads. Mother and child libraries were prepared a month apart and sequenced in separate runs to prevent cross-contamination. For each donor, somewhere between about 450,000 and 2,100,000 distinct TCR beta clonotypes were identified. Naive TCR beta clonotypes were estimated from low-frequency clonotypes matched to each donor's FACS-determined naive share, without sorting.

The V and J genes are TRBV27 and TRBJ1-6; the junction holds 7 bases that match TRBD1. The clonotype comes from a woman in her thirties or forties in good health. The sequenced sample consisted of blood. The CDR3 protein: CASSPAGQPRVTLHF. The DNA is TGTGCCAGCAGTCCGGCGGGACAGCCAAGAGTAACCCTCCACTTT.